These 13 T cell receptor beta chains share one sample of origin, sequenced in a study of shared clonotypes between healthy human individuals. Repertoires were generated with immunoSEQ multiplex PCR, while TCRdb's copy carries only in-frame clones and drops some. The table has 2 million to 3 million clones, just over 90% seen once. Source material: naive CD4+ T cells sorted from blood. Subset in this sample: CD45RA+ positively selected. The origin of the receptors is a man aged 18 to 29 in good health.

The chain recombines TRBV5-1 with TRBJ2-2; 13 bases align to TRBD2. The ends lost 3 bases at V and 4 bases at J; junction bases unmatched: 3. Germline assignment: CDR1 SGHRS and CDR2 YFSETQ. CDR3 length: 16 residues. CDR3 nucleotides: TGCGCCAGCAGCTGGACTAGCGGGAGTGCCACCGGGGAGCTGTTTTTT. Translation gives CASSWTSGSATGELFF.

This clone was seen a few times. The CDR3 DNA follows: TGTGCCAGCAGCCTATACAATAGACAGGAGAAACCTGAAGCTTTCTTT. Its protein product is CASSLYNRQEKPEAFF. The chain employs TRBV14 and TRBJ1-1; D may be TRBD1 (6 bases). Trimming cost V 4 bases and J 6 bases, with 21 bases left between them. The CDR3 covers 16 residues. Looked up from germline, CDR1 is SGHDN and CDR2 is FVKESK.

This chain connects TRBV30 to TRBJ2-7, with 10 bases aligning to TRBD2. CDR1 and CDR2 (germline): GTSNPN, SVGIG (reference sequence). CDR3 length: 17 residues. V trimming: 4 bases; J trimming: 0 bases; junction bases outside the gene matches: 12. CDR3 nucleotides: TGTGCCTGGACTAAATCCGGGACTAGCGTCCCCTCCTACGAGCAGTACTTC. It yields the protein CAWTKSGTSVPSYEQYF.

This clone was observed once. This chain joins TRBV18 and TRBJ2-7; perhaps TRBD2 as D (5 bases). The CDR3 is made up of 14 amino acids. Per germline, CDR1 KGHSH and CDR2 LQKENI. V gave up 6 bases and J gave up 2 bases, with 14 bases separating them. CDR3 nucleotide sequence: TGTGCCAGCTCCTACGGAGCGGTAACCTACGAGCAGTACTTC. Residues: CASSYGAVTYEQYF.

The V and J genes are TRBV15 and TRBJ2-7, with unresolved D. The germline CDR1 and CDR2 sequences are LNHNV and YYDKDF (reference sequence). V was pared by 0 bases and J by 1 base, with 10 bases between. The CDR3 length is 15 residues. The CDR3 here is CATSREGVWSYEQYF. In DNA, the CDR3 is TGTGCCACCAGCAGAGAGGGCGTTTGGTCCTACGAGCAGTACTTC.

The rearrangement links TRBV2 to TRBJ2-1, with 9 nucleotides matching TRBD1. V shed 8 bases and J 8 bases; nucleotides not matched to a gene: 10. CDR3 length: 14 amino acids. Germline CDR1 reads SNHLY; CDR2 reads FYNNEI. This chain's CDR3 is CASGYRQGGDEQFF. In DNA form, the CDR3 reads TGTGCCAGCGGGTATAGACAGGGGGGGGATGAGCAGTTCTTC.

In regard to this clone: The junction and the germline gene differ at one end; a read error may be behind it. V and J are TRBV28 and TRBJ1-5; D unresolved. The CDR3 sequence is 14 residues long. The germline CDR1 and CDR2 sequences are MDHEN and SYDVKM. The CDR3 coding sequence is TGTGCCAGCAGTTTAACGGGTAGCCATCAGCCCCAGCATTTT. Translation: CASSLTGSHQPQHF.

The chain combines TRBV15 with TRBJ1-4; tentative D call: TRBD1 (5 bases). Germline V gene data show CDR1 as LNHNV and CDR2 as YYDKDF (reference sequence). The CDR3 loop spans 16 amino acids. Trimming stripped 1 base from V and 3 bases from J, with 12 bases between. The DNA for the CDR3 is TGTGCCACCAGCAGAGCGTCCAGCAGGGCTAATGAAAAACTGTTTTTT. Translation: CATSRASSRANEKLFF.

This sequence joins TRBV5-1 and TRBJ1-1; D might be TRBD1 (5 bases). Per germline, CDR1 SGHRS and CDR2 YFSETQ. The CDR3 runs to 13 residues. The V gene lost 6 bases and the J gene lost 1 base, with 10 bases spanning the gap. The CDR3 region is CASTLGGNTEAFF. The CDR3 region has the DNA TGCGCCAGCACCCTCGGGGGGAACACTGAAGCTTTCTTT.

This sequence joins TRBV5-5 and TRBJ2-7; unclear D gene. V dropped 1 base and J dropped 0 bases, with 5 bases sitting between them. The CDR3 has 13 residues. Germline V CDR1 and CDR2: SGHKS, YYEKEE (reference sequence). As DNA, the CDR3 is TGTGCCAGCAGCTTGACGGTCTCCTACGAGCAGTACTTC. Its translation is CASSLTVSYEQYF.

This clone was seen a handful of times. Other DNA sequences within the sample encode an identical CDR3. The rearrangement uses TRBV9 and TRBJ1-2; D not resolved. V gave up 0 bases and J gave up 2 bases, with 5 bases separating them. Germline CDR1 reads SGDLS; CDR2 reads YYNGEE. The CDR3 runs 13 residues. The CDR3 DNA is TGTGCCAGCAGCGTAGACGGGAACTATGGCTACACCTTC. Residues: CASSVDGNYGYTF.

In the case of this clone: Distinct nucleotide sequences in the sample also encode this CDR3. V and J are TRBV19 and TRBJ2-5; no definite D call. This CDR3 contains 15 residues. Germline V gene lookup returns CDR1 LNHDA and CDR2 SQIVND (reference sequence). With 3 bases removed from V and 2 bases from J, the gap between germline ends came to 13 bases. The CDR3 is CASSISTGRQETQYF. DNA of the CDR3: TGTGCCAGTAGTATTTCGACTGGCAGACAAGAGACCCAGTACTTC.

V is TRBV2 and J is TRBJ2-7, with D possibly TRBD2 on 6 matching bases. V was cut by 7 bases and J by 5 bases, with 21 bases left in between. Germline values: CDR1 SNHLY, CDR2 FYNNEI. This CDR3 has 15 residues. The CDR3 DNA reads TGTGCCAGCATCTTACTAAGCCCGGGGGTCAACGAGCAGTACTTC. Translating gives CASILLSPGVNEQYF.